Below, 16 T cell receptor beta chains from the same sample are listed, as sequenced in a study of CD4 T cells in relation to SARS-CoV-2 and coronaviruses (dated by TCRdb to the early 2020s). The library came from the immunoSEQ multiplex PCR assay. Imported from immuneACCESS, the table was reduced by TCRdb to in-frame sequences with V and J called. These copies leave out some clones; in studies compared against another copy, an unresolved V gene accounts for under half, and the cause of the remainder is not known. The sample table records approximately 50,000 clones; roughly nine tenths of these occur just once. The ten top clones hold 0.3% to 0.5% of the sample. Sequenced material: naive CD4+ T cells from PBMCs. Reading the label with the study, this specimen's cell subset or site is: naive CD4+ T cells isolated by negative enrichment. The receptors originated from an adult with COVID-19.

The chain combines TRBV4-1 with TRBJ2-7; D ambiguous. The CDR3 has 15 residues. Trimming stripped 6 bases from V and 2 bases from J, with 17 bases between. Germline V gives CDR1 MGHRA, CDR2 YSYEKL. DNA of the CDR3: TGCGCCAGCAGACGCAACATACAAGGAACCTACGAGCAGTACTTC. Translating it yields CASRRNIQGTYEQYF.

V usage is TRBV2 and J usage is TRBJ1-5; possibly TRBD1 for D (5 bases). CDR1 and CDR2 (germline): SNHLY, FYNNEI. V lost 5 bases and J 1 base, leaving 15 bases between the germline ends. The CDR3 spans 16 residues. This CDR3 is CASSRRGGGSNQPQHF. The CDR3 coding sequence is TGTGCCAGCAGTCGGCGGGGCGGCGGAAGCAATCAGCCCCAGCATTTT.

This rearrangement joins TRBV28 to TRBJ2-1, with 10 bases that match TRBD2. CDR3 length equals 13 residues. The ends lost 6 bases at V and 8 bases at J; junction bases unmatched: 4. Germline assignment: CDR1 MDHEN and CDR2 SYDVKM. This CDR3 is CASRLAGRDEQFF. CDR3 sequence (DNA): TGTGCCAGCAGACTAGCGGGGCGCGATGAGCAGTTCTTC.

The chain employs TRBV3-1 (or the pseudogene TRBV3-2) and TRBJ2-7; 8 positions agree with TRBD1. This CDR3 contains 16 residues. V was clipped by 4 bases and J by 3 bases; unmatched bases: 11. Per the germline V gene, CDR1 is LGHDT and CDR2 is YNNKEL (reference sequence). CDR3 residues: CASSLITGGLLYEQYF. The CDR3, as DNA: TGTGCCAGCAGCCTTATCACAGGGGGGCTACTCTACGAGCAGTACTTC.

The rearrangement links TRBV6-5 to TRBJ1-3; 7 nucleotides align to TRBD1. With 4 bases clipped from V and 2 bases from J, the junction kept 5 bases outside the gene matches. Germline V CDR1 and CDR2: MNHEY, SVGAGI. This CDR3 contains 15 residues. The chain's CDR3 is CASSSLDRAGNTIYF. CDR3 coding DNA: TGTGCCAGCAGTTCTCTCGACAGGGCTGGAAACACCATATATTTT.

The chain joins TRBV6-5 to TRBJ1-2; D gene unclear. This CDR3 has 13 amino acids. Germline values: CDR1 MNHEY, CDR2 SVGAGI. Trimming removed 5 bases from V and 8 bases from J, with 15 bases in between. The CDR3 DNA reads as TGTGCCAGCAGTAGGACGGCGCTAGGAGGCTACACCTTC. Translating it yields CASSRTALGGYTF.

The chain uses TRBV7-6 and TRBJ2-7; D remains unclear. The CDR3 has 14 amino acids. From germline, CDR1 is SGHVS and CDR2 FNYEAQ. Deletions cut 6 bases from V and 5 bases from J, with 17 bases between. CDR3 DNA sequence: TGTGCCAGCAGTACAAAGAAAGGTGCCAACGAGCAGTACTTC. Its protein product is CASSTKKGANEQYF.

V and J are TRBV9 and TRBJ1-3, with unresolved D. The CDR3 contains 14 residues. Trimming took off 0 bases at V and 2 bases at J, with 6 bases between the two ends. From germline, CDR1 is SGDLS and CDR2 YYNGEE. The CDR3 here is CASSVDSAGNTIYF. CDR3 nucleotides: TGTGCCAGCAGCGTAGACTCCGCTGGAAACACCATATATTTT.

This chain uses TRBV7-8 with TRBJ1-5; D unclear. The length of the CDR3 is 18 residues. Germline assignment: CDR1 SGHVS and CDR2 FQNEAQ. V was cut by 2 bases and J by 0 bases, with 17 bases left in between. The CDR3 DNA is TGTGCCAGCAGCTTACTCAGTCGGCGCGGTATTAGCAATCAGCCCCAGCATTTT. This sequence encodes CASSLLSRRGISNQPQHF.

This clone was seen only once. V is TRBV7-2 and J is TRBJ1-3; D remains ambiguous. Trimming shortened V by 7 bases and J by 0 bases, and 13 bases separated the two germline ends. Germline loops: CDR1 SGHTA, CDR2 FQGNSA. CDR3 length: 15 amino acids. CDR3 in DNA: TGTGCCAGCAACCTGGACGGCAGCTCTGGAAACACCATATATTTT. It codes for CASNLDGSSGNTIYF.

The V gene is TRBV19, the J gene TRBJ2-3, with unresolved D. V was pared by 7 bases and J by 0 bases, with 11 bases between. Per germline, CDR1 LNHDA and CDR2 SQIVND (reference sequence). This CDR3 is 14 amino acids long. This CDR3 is CASKRFPSTDTQYF. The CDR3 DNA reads TGTGCCAGTAAACGATTCCCTAGCACAGATACGCAGTATTTT.

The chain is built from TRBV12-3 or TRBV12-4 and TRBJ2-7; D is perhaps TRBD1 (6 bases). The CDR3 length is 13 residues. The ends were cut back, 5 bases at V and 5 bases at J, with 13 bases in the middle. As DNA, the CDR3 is TGTGCCAGCAGTCCCAGGGGTACGAACGAGCAGTACTTC. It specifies CASSPRGTNEQYF.

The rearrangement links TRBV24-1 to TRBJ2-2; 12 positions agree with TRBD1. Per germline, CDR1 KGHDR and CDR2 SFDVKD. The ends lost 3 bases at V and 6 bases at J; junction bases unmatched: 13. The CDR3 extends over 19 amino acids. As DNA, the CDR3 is TGTGCCACCAGTGATCCCGAGGGGACAGGGGGCGCGGTCGCCGGGGAGCTGTTTTTT. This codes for CATSDPEGTGGAVAGELFF.

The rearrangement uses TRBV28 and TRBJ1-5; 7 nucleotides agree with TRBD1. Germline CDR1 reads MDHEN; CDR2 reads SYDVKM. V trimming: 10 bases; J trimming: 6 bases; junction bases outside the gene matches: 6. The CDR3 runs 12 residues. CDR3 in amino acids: CATLQGSQPQHF. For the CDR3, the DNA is TGTGCCACCTTACAGGGGAGTCAGCCCCAGCATTTT. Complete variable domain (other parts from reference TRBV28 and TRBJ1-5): DVKVTQSSRYLVKRTGEKVFLECVQDMDHENMFWYRQDPGLGLRLIYFSYDVKMKEKGDIPEGYSVSREKKERFSLILESASTNQTSMYLCATLQGSQPQHFGDGTRLSIL.

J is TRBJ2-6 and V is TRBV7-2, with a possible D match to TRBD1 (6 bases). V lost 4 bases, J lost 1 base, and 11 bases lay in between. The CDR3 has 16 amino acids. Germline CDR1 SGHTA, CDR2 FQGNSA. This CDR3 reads CASSSNRVSGANVLTF. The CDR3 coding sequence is TGTGCCAGCAGCTCCAACAGGGTATCTGGGGCCAACGTCCTGACTTTC.

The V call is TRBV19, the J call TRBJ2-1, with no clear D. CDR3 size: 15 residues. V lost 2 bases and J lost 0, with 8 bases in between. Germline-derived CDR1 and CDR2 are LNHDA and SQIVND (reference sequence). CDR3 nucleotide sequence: TGTGCCAGTAGTATACGAGGTTACTCCTACAATGAGCAGTTCTTC. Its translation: CASSIRGYSYNEQFF.